The 8 T cell receptor beta chains given below trace back to one sample, sequenced in a study of blood T cell repertoires in COVID-19. This table comes from immunoSEQ multiplex PCR, and its TCRdb copy is limited to in-frame clones, with some not included. The sample comprises about 170,000 clones, approximately 82% of which are singletons, and about 20% rests with the top ten. The sample taken for sequencing was peripheral blood. These receptors all stem from a woman older than 75 with acute or convalescent COVID-19.

The rearrangement uses TRBV3-1 (or the pseudogene TRBV3-2) and TRBJ2-3; TRBD2 agrees at 10 bases. Looked up from germline, CDR1 is LGHDT and CDR2 is YNNKEL (reference sequence). Unmatched junction bases numbered 6, after V lost 1 base and J lost 8 bases. The CDR3 covers 15 residues. Here the CDR3 reads CASSQGSSGSGTQYF. In DNA form, the CDR3 reads TGTGCCAGCAGCCAAGGGTCTAGCGGGAGCGGTACGCAGTATTTT.

The DNA for the CDR3 is TGTGCTAGCCGACAGGGTGTCAGGACAGATACGCAGTATTTT. It translates to CASRQGVRTDTQYF. This rearrangement joins TRBV12-5 to TRBJ2-3, with 7 positions matching TRBD1. Trimming removed 9 bases from V and 3 bases from J; junction bases left unmatched: 9. CDR3 length: 14 amino acids. Germline values: CDR1 LGHNT, CDR2 FRNRAP.

The chain is built from TRBV6-5 and TRBJ2-1; D is possibly TRBD2 (5 bases). The germline gives CDR1 MNHEY, CDR2 SVGAGI. The CDR3 has 12 residues. V lost 6 bases and J lost 6, with 9 bases in between. This CDR3 reads CASRDFSNEQFF. The CDR3 DNA is TGTGCCAGCAGGGACTTCTCCAATGAGCAGTTCTTC.

This chain connects TRBV6-2 or TRBV6-3 to TRBJ2-7; TRBD2 matches 13 bases. This CDR3 region has 16 residues. The germline CDR1 and CDR2 sequences are MNHEY and SVGEGT. Trimming removed 2 bases from V and 2 bases from J; junction bases left unmatched: 3. The CDR3 coding sequence is TGTGCCAGCAGTTACCGAACTAGCGGGAGGGCCTACGAGCAGTACTTC. It translates to CASSYRTSGRAYEQYF.

In this sample, this clone turned up once. The rearrangement links TRBV7-9 to TRBJ1-5; 10 positions match TRBD1. CDR1 is SEHNR and CDR2 is FQNEAQ in the germline V gene (reference sequence). With V trimmed by 1 base and J by 6 bases, 6 bases remained unmatched. This CDR3 has 16 residues. Written as DNA, the CDR3 is TGTGCCAGCAGCTTAGATGGGACAGGGGACAGTCAGCCCCAGCATTTT. Its translation: CASSLDGTGDSQPQHF.

This clone was found a few times. The chain couples TRBV27 to TRBJ1-1; D might be TRBD1 (6 bases). The CDR3 totals 13 residues. Germline V gives CDR1 MNHEY, CDR2 SMNVEV (reference sequence). Trimming pared 1 base from V and 4 bases from J, leaving 7 bases between. CDR3 sequence (DNA): TGTGCCAGCAGTTTATTCAGGGGCACTGAAGCTTTCTTT. Amino acids: CASSLFRGTEAFF.

The rearrangement links TRBV23-1 to TRBJ1-2; 9 bases are a match to TRBD1. TRBV23-1 is treated as an ORF (open reading frame) with a function not yet certain. The J segment lost 6 bases and the V segment lost 10 bases, leaving 21 bases of the junction unmatched. CDR3 length: 17 amino acids. CDR3 sequence reads: CANFPSGVRDREDGYTF. The CDR3 DNA follows: TGCGCCAACTTCCCGTCCGGTGTTCGGGACAGGGAGGATGGCTACACCTTC.

The rearrangement links TRBV5-1 to TRBJ2-7, with 7 bases that match TRBD1. V shed 1 base, J shed 6 bases, and the junction held 7 bases outside the gene matches. Per the germline V gene, CDR1 is SGHRS and CDR2 is YFSETQ. The CDR3 consists of 14 residues. The CDR3 region has the DNA TGCGCCAGCAGCTTGACAGGGGCAAAGGTCGAGCAGTACTTC. As protein: CASSLTGAKVEQYF. Full variable domain (outside the CDR3, taken from reference TRBV5-1 and TRBJ2-7): KAGVTQTPRYLIKTRGQQVTLSCSPISGHRSVSWYQQTPGQGLQFLFEYFSETQRNKGNFPGRFSGRQFSNSRSEMNVSTLELGDSALYLCASSLTGAKVEQYFGPGTRLTVT.